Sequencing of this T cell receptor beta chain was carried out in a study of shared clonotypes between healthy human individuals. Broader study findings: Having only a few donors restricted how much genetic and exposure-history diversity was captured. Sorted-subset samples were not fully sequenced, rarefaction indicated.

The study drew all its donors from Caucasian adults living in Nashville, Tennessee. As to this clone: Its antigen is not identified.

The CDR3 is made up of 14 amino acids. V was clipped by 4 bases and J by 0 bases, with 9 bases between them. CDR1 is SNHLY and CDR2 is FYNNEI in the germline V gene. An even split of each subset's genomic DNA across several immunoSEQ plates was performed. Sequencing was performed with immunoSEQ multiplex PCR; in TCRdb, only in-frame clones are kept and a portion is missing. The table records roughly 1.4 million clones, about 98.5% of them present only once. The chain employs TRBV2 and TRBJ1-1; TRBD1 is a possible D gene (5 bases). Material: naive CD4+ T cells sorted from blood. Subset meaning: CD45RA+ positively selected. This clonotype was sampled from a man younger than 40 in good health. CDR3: CASSVPGMNTEAFF. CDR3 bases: TGTGCCAGCAGTGTCCCAGGGATGAACACTGAAGCTTTCTTT.